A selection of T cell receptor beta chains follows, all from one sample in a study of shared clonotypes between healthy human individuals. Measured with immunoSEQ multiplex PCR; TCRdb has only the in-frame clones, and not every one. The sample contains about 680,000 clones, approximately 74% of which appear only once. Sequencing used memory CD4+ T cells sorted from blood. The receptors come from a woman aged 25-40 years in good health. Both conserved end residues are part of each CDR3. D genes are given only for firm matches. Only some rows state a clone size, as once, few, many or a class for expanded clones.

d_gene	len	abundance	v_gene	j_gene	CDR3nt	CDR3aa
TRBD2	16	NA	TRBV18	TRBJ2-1	TGTGCCAGCTCACCTCTCAGGCCTAGCGGGATCAATGAGCAGTTCTTC	CASSPLRPSGINEQFF
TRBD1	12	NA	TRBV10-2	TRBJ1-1	TGCGCCAGCGGGACAGGGGGGACTGAAGCTTTCTTT	CASGTGGTEAFF
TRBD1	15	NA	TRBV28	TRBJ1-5	TGTGCCAGCAGTTTCGGACAGGGCCCCTATCAGCCCCAGCATTTT	CASSFGQGPYQPQHF
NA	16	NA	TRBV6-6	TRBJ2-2	TGTGCCAGCAGTTATCATCTCACAGCGAACACCGGGGAGCTGTTTTTT	CASSYHLTANTGELFF
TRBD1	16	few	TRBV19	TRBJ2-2	TGTGCCAGTAGTGCCCGACAGGGGTGGGACACCGGGGAGCTGTTTTTT	CASSARQGWDTGELFF
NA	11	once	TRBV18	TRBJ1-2	TGTGCCAGCTCAAAACAGGATGGCTACACCTTC	CASSKQDGYTF
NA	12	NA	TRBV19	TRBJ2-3	TGTGCCAGTAGTACCTCTGGGAATACGCAGTATTTT	CASSTSGNTQYF
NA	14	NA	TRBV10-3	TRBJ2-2	TGTGCCATCAGTGCCAGGGAAGGCACCGGGGAGCTGTTTTTT	CAISAREGTGELFF
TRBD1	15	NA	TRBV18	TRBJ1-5	TGTGCCAGCTCACCCTGGACAGGGGACGATCAGCCCCAGCATTTT	CASSPWTGDDQPQHF
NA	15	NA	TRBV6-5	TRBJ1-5	TGTGCCAGCAGTCCAATGGACAGCTCCAATCAGCCCCAGCATTTT	CASSPMDSSNQPQHF
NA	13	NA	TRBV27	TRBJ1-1	TGTGCCAGCAGACTAACAGGAGGAACTGAAGCTTTCTTT	CASRLTGGTEAFF
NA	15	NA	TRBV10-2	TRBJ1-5	TGCGCCAGCAGTGAGGGGGGAGTTAGCAATCAGCCCCAGCATTTT	CASSEGGVSNQPQHF
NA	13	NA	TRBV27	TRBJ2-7	TGTGCCAGCAGTCGCCGGGGCCCCTCGGAGCAGTACTTC	CASSRRGPSEQYF
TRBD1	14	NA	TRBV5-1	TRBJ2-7	TGCGCCAGCAGCCCCGGGACAGGGACCCTCGAGCAGTACTTC	CASSPGTGTLEQYF
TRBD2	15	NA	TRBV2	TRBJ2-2	TGTGCCAGCAGACTGGGACTAGGCAGCACCGGGGAGCTGTTTTTT	CASRLGLGSTGELFF
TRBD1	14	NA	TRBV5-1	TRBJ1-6	TGCGCCAGCAGCCCAGGGACAGAGGGTTCACCCCTCCACTTT	CASSPGTEGSPLHF
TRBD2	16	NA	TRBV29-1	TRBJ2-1	TGCAGCGTTGCTGCTCTAGCGGGAGCATCAAGCAATGAGCAGTTCTTC	CSVAALAGASSNEQFF
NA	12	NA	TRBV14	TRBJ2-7	TGTGCCAGCAGCCGCCAAACCTACGAGCAGTACTTC	CASSRQTYEQYF
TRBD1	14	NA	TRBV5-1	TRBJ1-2	TGCGCCAGCAGGGACGGGACAGAAGGATCTGGCTACACCTTC	CASRDGTEGSGYTF
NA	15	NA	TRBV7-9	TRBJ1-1	TGTGCCAGCAGCTTAAATACGTGGGGGCCCACTGAAGCTTTCTTT	CASSLNTWGPTEAFF
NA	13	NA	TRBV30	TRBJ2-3	TGTGCCTGGAGGAAGCAGGGGACAGATACGCAGTATTTT	CAWRKQGTDTQYF
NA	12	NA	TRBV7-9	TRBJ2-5	TGTGCCAGCAGCACCAGGGAGCAGACCCAGTACTTC	CASSTREQTQYF
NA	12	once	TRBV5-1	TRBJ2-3	TGCGCCAGCAGCGTTCTCACAGATACGCAGTATTTT	CASSVLTDTQYF
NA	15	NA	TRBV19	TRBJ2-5	TGTGCCAGTAGTATTTCAGGGCAGCCACAAGAGACCCAGTACTTC	CASSISGQPQETQYF
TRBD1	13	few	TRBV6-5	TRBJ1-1	TGTGCCAGCTGGACAGGGAGAGTACCTGAAGCTTTCTTT	CASWTGRVPEAFF
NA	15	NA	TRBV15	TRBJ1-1	TGTGCCACCCGACCCCTGGGGGGTGGTAGCACTGAAGCTTTCTTT	CATRPLGGGSTEAFF
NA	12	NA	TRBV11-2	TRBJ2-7	TGTGCCAGCAGCTCCGGAGAGTACGAGCAGTACTTC	CASSSGEYEQYF
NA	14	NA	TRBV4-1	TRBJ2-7	TGCGCCAGCAGCCCAGAGCCTCCCAGCTACGAGCAGTACTTC	CASSPEPPSYEQYF
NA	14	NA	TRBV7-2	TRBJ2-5	TGTGCCAGCAGGCGTGGTCTAAGGGGGGAGACCCAGTACTTC	CASRRGLRGETQYF
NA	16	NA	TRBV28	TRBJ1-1	TGTGCCAGCAGCCATTATGTTGCGGGGATGAACACTGAAGCTTTCTTT	CASSHYVAGMNTEAFF
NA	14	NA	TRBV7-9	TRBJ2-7	TGTGCCAGCAGCTGGACAGTGAGCTCCTACGAGCAGTACTTC	CASSWTVSSYEQYF
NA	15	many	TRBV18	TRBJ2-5	TGTGCCAGCTCACCCGCCGTGGGGCCCGGGAAGACCCAGTACTTC	CASSPAVGPGKTQYF
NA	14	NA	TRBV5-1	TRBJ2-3	TGCGCCAGCAGTGTAGCGTCTAGCACAGATACGCAGTATTTT	CASSVASSTDTQYF
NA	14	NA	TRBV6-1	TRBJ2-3	TGTGCCAGCAGTGGATCTGGTGCCACAGATACGCAGTATTTT	CASSGSGATDTQYF
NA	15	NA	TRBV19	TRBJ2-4	TGTGCCAGTAGTAACCTAGACGGAGCCAAAAACATTCAGTACTTC	CASSNLDGAKNIQYF
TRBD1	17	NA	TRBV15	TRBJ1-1	TGTGCCACCAGCAGACACGGGACAGGGGGGTCGTCCACTGAAGCTTTCTTT	CATSRHGTGGSSTEAFF
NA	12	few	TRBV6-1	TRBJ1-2	TGTGCCAGCAGTGACAGACCCTATGGCTACACCTTC	CASSDRPYGYTF
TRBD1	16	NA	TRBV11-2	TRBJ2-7	TGTGCCAGCAGCCCCCGACAGGGGGAGAGCTCCTACGAGCAGTACTTC	CASSPRQGESSYEQYF
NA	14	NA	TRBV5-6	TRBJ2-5	TGTGCCAGCAGCTTGGGGGCCCGTCAAGAGACCCAGTACTTC	CASSLGARQETQYF
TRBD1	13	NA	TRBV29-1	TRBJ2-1	TGCAGCGTTGGCGCCAGGGGGAACAATGAGCAGTTCTTC	CSVGARGNNEQFF
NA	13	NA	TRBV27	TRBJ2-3	TGTGCCGTTACCCGCAGTAGCACAGATACGCAGTATTTT	CAVTRSSTDTQYF
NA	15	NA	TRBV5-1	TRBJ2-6	TGCGCCAGCGGGAGGGACGGAAACTCCGACAGGGTCCTGACTTTC	CASGRDGNSDRVLTF
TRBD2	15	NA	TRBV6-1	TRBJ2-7	TGTGCCAGCAGAGCTAGCGGGAGTATGGGCTACGAGCAGTACTTC	CASRASGSMGYEQYF
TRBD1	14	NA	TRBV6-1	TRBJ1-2	TGTGCCAGCAGTGAAGAGACAGGGTTCGGTGGCTACACCTTC	CASSEETGFGGYTF
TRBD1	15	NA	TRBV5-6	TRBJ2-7	TGTGCCAGCAGCGGAGCCTGGGACAGGGCCTACGAGCAGTACTTC	CASSGAWDRAYEQYF
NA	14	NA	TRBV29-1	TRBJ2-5	TGCAGCGTTGAAGAGGCAGATCACCAAGAGACCCAGTACTTC	CSVEEADHQETQYF
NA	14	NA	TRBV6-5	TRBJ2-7	TGTGCCAGCAGTTACTCGAGGTGGCAATACGAGCAGTACTTC	CASSYSRWQYEQYF
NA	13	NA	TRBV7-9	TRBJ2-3	TGTGCCAGCAGCTCCACGCAGGGTGCTACGCAGTATTTT	CASSSTQGATQYF